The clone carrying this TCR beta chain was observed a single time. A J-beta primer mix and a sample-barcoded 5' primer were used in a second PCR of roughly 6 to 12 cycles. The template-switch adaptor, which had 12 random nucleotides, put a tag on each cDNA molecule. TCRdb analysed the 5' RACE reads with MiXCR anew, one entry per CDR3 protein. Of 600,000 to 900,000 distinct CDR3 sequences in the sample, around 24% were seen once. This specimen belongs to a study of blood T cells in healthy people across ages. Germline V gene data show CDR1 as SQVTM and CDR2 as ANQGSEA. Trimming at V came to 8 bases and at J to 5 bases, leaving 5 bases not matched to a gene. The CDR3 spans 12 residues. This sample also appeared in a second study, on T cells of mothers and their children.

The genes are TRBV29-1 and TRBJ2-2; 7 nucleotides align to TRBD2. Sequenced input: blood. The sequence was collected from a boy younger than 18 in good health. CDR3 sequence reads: CSSKAGTGELFF. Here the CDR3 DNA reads TGCAGCTCAAAAGCGGGAACCGGGGAGCTGTTTTTT.